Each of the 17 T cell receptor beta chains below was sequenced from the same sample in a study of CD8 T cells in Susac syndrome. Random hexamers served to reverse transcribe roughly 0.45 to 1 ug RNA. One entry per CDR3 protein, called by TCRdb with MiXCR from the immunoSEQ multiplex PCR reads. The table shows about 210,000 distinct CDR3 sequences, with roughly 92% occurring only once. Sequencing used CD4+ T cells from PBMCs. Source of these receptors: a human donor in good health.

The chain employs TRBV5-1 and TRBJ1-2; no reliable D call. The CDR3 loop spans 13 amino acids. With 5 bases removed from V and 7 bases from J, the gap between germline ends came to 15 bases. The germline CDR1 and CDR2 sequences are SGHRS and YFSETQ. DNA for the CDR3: TGCGCCAGCAGTCCTGGGTCTCGGGGTGGCTACACCTTC. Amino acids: CASSPGSRGGYTF.

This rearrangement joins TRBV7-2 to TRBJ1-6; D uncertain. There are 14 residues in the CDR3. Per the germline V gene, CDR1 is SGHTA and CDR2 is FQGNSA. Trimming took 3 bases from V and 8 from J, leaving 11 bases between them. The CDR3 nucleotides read TGTGCCAGCAGCTTGGTGCCGAAGGATTCACCCCTCCACTTT. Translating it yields CASSLVPKDSPLHF.

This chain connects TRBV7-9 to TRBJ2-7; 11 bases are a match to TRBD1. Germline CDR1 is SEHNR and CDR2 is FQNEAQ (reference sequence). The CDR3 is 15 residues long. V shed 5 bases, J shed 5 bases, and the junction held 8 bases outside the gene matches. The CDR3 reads CASSLGDRGYHEQYV. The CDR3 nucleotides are TGTGCCAGCAGCCTGGGGGACAGGGGGTACCACGAGCAGTACGTC.

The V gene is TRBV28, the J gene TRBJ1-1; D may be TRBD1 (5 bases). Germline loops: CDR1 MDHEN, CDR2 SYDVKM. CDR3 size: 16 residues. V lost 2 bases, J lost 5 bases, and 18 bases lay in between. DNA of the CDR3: TGTGCCAGCAGTTTAGACCCAAGGATTTGGGGGACTGAAGCTTTCTTT. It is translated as CASSLDPRIWGTEAFF.

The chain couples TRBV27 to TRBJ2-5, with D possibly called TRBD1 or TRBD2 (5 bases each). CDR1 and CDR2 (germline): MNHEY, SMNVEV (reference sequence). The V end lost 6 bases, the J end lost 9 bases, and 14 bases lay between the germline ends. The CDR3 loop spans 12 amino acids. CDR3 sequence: CASSPLVGAQYF. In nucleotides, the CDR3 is TGTGCCAGCAGCCCCCTGGTGGGGGCCCAGTACTTC.

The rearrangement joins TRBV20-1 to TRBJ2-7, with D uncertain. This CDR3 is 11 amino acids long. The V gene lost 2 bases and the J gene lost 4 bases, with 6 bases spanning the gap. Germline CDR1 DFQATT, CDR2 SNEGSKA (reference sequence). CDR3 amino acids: CSARKEYEQYF. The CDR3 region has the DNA TGCAGTGCTAGAAAGGAGTACGAGCAGTACTTC.

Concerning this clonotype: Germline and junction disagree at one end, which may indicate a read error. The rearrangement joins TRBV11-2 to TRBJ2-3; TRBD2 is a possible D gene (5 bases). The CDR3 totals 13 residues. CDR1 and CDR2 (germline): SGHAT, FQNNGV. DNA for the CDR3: TGTGCCAGCAGCGTAGAGCCCGGGGTTACGCAGTATTTT. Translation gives CASSVEPGVTQYF.

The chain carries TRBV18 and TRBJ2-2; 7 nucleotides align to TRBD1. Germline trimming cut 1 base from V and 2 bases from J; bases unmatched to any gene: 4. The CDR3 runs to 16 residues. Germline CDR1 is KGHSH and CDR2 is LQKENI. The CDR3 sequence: CASSPRDSLNTGELFF. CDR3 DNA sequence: TGTGCCAGCTCACCACGGGACAGCCTAAACACCGGGGAGCTGTTTTTT.

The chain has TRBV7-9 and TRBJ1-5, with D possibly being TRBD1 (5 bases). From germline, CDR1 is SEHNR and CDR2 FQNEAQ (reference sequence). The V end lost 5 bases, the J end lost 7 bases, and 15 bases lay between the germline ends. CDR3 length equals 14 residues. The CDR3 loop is CASSVGREEQPQHF. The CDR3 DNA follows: TGTGCCAGCAGCGTAGGCAGGGAGGAACAGCCCCAGCATTTT.

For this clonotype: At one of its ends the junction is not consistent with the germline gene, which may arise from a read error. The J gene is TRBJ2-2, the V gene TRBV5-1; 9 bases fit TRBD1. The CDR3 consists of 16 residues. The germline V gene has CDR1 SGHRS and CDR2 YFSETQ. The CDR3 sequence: CASLPGTGKGFGKLFF. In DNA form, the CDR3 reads TGCGCCAGCCTGCCGGGGACAGGGAAGGGTTTCGGGAAGCTGTTTTTT.

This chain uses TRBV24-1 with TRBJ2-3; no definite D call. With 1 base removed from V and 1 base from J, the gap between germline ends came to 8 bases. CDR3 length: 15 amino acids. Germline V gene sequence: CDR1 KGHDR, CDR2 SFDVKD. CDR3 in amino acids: CATSDFTLGTDTQYF. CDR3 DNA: TGTGCCACCAGTGATTTTACCCTGGGCACAGATACGCAGTATTTT.

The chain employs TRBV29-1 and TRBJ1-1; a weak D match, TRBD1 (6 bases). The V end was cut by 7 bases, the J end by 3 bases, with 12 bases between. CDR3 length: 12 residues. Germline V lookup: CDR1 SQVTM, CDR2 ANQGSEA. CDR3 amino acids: CSDQGWDTEAFF. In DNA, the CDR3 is TGCAGCGATCAGGGGTGGGACACTGAAGCTTTCTTT.

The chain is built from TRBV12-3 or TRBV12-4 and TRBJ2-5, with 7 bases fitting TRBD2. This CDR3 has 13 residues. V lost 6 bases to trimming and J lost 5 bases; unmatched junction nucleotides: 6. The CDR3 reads CASSRDYGETQYF. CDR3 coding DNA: TGTGCCAGCAGCAGGGACTATGGGGAGACCCAGTACTTC.

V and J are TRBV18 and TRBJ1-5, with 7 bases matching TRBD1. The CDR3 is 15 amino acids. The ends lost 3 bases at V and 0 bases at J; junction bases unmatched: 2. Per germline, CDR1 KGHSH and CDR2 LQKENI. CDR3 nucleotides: TGTGCCAGCTCACCTGGACAGGCTAGCAATCAGCCCCAGCATTTT. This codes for CASSPGQASNQPQHF.

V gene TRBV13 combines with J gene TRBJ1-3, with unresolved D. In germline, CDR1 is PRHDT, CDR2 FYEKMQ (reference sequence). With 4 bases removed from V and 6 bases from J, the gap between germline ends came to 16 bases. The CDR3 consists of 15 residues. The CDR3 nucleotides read TGTGCCAGCAGCTCAGGACGGAAACCTGAAAACACCATATATTTT. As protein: CASSSGRKPENTIYF.

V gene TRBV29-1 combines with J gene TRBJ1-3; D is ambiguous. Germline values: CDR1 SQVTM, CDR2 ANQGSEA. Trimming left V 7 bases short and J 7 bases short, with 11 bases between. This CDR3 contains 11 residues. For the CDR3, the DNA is TGCAGCGCCCAGGATGGGAACACCATATATTTT. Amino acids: CSAQDGNTIYF.

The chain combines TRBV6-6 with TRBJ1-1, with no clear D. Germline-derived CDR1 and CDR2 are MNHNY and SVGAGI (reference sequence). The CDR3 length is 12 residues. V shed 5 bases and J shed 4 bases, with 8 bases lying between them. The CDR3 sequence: CASSIEGTEAFF. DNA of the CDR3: TGTGCCAGCAGTATCGAGGGCACTGAAGCTTTCTTT.